The present T cell receptor (beta chain) was sequenced within a study of blood T cells in healthy people across ages. Study conclusions and caveats: Diversity of TCR beta per million T cells declined in a roughly linear way with age.

This clonotype was found a few times. Antigen specificity is unknown. The authors ran a second PCR of about 7 to 11 cycles using a sample-barcoded 5' primer and a J-beta primer mix. TCRdb redid the calling of the 5' RACE reads with MiXCR, one entry per CDR3 protein. The sample consists of some 800,000 distinct CDR3 sequences, 25% of them appearing once. Trimming removed 1 base from V and 0 bases from J, with 11 bases in between. The germline V gene has CDR1 LGHNA and CDR2 YSLEER. The CDR3 covers 16 residues. These data were also reused for a study on T cells of mothers and their children. That paper adds: Extracted RNA, in its entirety, went into cDNA synthesis at about 1.6 ug per 15 ul. During the second PCR, the M1S primer introduced sample barcodes along with 2-4 random nucleotides.

Sequencing was done on a sample of blood. This chain uses TRBV4-3 with TRBJ2-3; D is uncertain. The TCR was taken from a boy aged 10-17 years in good health. The CDR3 here is CASSQVEWRSTDTQYF. CDR3 nucleotide sequence: TGCGCCAGCAGCCAAGTCGAGTGGCGGAGCACAGATACGCAGTATTTT.